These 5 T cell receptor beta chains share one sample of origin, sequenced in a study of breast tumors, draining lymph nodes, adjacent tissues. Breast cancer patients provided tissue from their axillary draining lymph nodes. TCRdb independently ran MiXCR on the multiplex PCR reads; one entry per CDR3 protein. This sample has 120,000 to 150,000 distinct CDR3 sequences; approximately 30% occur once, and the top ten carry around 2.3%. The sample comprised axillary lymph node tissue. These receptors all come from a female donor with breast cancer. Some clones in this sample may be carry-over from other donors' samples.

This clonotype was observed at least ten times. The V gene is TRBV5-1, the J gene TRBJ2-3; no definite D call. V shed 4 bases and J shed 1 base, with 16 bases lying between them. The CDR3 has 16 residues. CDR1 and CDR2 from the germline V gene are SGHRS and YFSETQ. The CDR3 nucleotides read TGCGCCAGCAGCCCCCAGTTTGGATTGGGCACAGATACGCAGTATTTT. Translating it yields CASSPQFGLGTDTQYF. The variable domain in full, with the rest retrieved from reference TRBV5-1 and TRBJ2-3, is KAGVTQTPRYLIKTRGQQVTLSCSPISGHRSVSWYQQTPGQGLQFLFEYFSETQRNKGNFPGRFSGRQFSNSRSEMNVSTLELGDSALYLCASSPQFGLGTDTQYFGPGTRLTVL.

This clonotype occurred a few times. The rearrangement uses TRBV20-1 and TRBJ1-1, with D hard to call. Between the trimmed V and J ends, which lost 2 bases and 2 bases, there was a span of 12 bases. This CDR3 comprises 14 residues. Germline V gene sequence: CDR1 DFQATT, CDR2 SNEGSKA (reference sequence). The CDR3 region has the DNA TGCAGTGCTAGAAAAACAGATACCAACACTGAAGCTTTCTTT. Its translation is CSARKTDTNTEAFF.

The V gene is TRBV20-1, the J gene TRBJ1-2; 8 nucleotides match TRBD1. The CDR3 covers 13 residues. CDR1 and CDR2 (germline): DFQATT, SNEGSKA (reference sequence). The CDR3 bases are TGCAGCGCCCCGAGACAGGGGAGGGTTGGCTACACCTTC. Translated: CSAPRQGRVGYTF.

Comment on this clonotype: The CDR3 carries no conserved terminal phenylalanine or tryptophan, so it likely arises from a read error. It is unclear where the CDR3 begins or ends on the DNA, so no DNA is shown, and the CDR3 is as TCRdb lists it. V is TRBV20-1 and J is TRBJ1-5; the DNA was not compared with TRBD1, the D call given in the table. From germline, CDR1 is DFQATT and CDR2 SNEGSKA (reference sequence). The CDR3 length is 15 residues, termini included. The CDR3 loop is CSAPRDIDSNQPQHL.

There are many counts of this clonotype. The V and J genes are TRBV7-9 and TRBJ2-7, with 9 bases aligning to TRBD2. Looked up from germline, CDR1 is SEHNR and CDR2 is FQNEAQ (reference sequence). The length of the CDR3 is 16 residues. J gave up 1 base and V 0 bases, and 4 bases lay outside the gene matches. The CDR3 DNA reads TGTGCCAGCAGCTTAGCTAGCGGGGGACGATCCTACGAGCAGTACTTC. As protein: CASSLASGGRSYEQYF.